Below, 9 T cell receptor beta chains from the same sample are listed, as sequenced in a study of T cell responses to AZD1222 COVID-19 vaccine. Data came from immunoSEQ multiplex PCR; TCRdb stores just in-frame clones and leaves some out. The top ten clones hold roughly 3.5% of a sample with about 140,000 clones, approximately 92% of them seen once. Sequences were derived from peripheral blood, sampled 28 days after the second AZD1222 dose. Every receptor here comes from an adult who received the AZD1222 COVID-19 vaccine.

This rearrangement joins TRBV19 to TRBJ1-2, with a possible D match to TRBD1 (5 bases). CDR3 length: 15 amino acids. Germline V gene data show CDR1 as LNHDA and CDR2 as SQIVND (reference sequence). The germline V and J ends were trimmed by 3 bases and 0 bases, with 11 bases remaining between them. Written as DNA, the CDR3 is TGTGCCAGTAGTATTTCAGGGCCGGCTAACTATGGCTACACCTTC. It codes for CASSISGPANYGYTF.

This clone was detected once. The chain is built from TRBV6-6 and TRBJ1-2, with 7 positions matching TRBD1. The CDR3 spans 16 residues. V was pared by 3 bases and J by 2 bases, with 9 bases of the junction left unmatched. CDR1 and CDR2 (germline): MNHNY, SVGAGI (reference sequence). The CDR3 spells CASSYGRGQSNYGYTF. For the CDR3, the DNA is TGTGCCAGCAGTTATGGTCGGGGACAGAGCAACTATGGCTACACCTTC.

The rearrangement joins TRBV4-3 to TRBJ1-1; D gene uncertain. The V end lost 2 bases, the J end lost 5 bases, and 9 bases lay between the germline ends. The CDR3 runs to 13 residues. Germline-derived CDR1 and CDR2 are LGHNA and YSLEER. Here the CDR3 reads CASSQTRRTEAFF. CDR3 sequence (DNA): TGCGCCAGCAGCCAAACCCGAAGGACTGAAGCTTTCTTT.

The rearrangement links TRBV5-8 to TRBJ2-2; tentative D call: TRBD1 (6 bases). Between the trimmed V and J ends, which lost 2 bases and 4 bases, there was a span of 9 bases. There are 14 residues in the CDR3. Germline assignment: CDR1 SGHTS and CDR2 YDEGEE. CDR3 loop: CASSFTGFTGELFF. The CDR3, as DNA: TGTGCCAGCAGCTTCACAGGGTTCACCGGGGAGCTGTTTTTT.

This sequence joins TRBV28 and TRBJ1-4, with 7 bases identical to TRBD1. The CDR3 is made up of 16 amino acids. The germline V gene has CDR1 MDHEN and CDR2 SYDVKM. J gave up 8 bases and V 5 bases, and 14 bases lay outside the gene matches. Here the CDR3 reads CASSLGERQGREKLFF. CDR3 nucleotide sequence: TGTGCCAGCAGTCTTGGGGAGAGACAGGGACGGGAAAAACTGTTTTTT.

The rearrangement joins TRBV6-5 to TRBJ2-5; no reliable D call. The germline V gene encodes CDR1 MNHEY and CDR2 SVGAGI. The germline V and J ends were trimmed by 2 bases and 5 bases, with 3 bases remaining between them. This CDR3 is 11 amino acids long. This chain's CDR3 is CASSYRETQYF. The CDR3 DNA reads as TGTGCCAGCAGTTACAGGGAGACCCAGTACTTC.

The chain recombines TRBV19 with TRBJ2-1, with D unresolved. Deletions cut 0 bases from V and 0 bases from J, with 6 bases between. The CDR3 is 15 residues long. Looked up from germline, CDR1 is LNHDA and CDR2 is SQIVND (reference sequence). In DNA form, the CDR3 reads TGTGCCAGTAGTATAGATCGAAGCTCCTACAATGAGCAGTTCTTC. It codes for CASSIDRSSYNEQFF.

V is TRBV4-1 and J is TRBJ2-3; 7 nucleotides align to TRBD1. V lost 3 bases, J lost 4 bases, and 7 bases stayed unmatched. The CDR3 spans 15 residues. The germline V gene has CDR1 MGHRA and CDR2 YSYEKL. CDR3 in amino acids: CASSQTGIRADTQYF. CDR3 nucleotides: TGCGCCAGCAGCCAGACAGGGATTCGGGCAGATACGCAGTATTTT.

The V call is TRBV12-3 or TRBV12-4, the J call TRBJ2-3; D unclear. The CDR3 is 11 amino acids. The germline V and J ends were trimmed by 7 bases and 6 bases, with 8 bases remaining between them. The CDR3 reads CASTPGDTQYF. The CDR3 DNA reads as TGTGCCAGCACCCCTGGGGATACGCAGTATTTT.